This TCR beta chain emerged from a study of blood T cell repertoires in COVID-19. Study-level background: Material from acute and convalescent COVID-19 was sourced from the United States, Italy and Spain.

All enrollees were roughly 18 to 90 years old and from 24 US areas. Cohort 3 donors counted as recovered after two negative PCRs, clearance, or resolved symptoms. Original data processing: Reference gene primer amplification yielded estimated nucleated cell counts. Method: immunoSEQ multiplex PCR; TCRdb's copy keeps in-frame clones and lacks some. V and J calls and clone size are those listed in that table; D and trimming were worked out from the DNA. The repertoire holds about 250,000 clones, approximately 84% seen once, with around 1.7% in the top ten. The CDR3 consists of 19 residues. Germline trimming cut 2 bases from V and 8 bases from J; bases unmatched to any gene: 17. Germline loops: CDR1 SGHRS, CDR2 YFSETQ.

The receptor comes from a man aged 35 to 55 who had recovered from COVID-19. This chain joins TRBV5-1 and TRBJ2-1, with TRBD2 matching 12 bases. The specimen was PBMCs or T cells enriched from blood (not recorded which). CDR3 loop: CASSLPFLRLAGEMDEQFF. CDR3 sequence (DNA): TGCGCCAGCAGCTTACCTTTTCTCAGACTAGCGGGAGAAATGGATGAGCAGTTCTTC.